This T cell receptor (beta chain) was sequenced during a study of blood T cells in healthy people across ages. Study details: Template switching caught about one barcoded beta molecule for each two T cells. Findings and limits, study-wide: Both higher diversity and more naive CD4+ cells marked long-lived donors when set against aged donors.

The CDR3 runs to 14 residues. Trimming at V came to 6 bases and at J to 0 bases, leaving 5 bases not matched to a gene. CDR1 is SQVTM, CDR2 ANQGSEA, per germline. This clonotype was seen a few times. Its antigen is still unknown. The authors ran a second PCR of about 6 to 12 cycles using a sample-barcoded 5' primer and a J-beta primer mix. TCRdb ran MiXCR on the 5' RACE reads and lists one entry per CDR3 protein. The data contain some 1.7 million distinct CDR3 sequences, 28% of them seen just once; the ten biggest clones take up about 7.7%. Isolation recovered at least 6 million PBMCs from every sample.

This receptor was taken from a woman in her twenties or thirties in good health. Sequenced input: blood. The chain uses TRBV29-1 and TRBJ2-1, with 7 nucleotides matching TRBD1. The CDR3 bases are TGCAGCGTGGGGACAGCGAGCTCCTACAATGAGCAGTTCTTC. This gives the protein CSVGTASSYNEQFF.